This TCR beta chain was retrieved from a study of cytomegalovirus exposure and HLA in healthy donors. Healthy bone marrow donors formed the donor group. PCR was performed using 60 Vbeta and 13 Jbeta primers. Sequencing was performed with immunoSEQ multiplex PCR; in TCRdb, only in-frame clones are kept and a portion is missing. The data contain over 100,000 clones, approximately 58% of them seen just once; the ten biggest clones take up about 2.2%. Germline CDR1 reads MNHEY; CDR2 reads SMNVEV (reference sequence). V trimming: 0 bases; J trimming: 3 bases; junction bases outside the gene matches: 7. The CDR3 is made up of 16 amino acids. Findings of the study overall: More clonal expansion characterized HLA-associated TCR beta chains than equally common others in a later analysis.

A remark on this clone: Antigen: not known.

Sequenced input: PBMCs. This TCR came from a woman between 25 and 40 years old in good health and CMV-seronegative. The chain carries TRBV27 and TRBJ2-7; 8 nucleotides line up with TRBD1. DNA for the CDR3: TGTGCCAGCAGTTTATCGGCCGGGACAGGATTCTACGAGCAGTACTTC. Protein sequence: CASSLSAGTGFYEQYF.